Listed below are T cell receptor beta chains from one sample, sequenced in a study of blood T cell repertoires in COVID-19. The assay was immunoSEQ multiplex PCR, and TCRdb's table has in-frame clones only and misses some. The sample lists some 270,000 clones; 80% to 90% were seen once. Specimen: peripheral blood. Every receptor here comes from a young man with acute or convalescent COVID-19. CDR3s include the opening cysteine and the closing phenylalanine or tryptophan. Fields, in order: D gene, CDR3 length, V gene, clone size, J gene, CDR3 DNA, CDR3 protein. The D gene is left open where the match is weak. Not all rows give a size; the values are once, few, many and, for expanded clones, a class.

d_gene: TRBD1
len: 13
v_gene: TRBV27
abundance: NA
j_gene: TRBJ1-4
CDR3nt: TGTGCCAGCAGTTCAAGGGGGCGAGAAAAACTGTTTTTT
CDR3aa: CASSSRGREKLFF

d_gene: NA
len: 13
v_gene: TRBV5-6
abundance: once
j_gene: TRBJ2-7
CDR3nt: TGTGCCAGCAGCTTTGGGGCGAGAGACGAGCAGTACTTC
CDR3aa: CASSFGARDEQYF

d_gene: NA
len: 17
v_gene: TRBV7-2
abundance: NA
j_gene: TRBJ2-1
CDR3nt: TGTGCCAGCAGCTTATCAGGCTCGAGCAGTTTCTACAATGAGCAGTTCTTC
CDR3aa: CASSLSGSSSFYNEQFF

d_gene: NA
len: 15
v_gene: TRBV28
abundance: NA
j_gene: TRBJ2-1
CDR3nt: TGTGCCAGCAGTTTCTCCGGGGGAGGTTACAATGAGCAGTTCTTC
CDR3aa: CASSFSGGGYNEQFF

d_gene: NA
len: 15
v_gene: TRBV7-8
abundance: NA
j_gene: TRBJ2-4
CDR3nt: TGTGCCAGCAGCTTAGGGCAGGGTGGCCAAAACATTCAGTACTTC
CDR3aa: CASSLGQGGQNIQYF

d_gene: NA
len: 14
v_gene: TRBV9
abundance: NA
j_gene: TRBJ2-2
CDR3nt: TGTGCCAGCAGCGCCGGAGGGTTGGCCGGGGAGCTGTTTTTT
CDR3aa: CASSAGGLAGELFF

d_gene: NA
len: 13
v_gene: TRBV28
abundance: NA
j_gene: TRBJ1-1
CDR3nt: TGTGCCAGCAGTCCGCCCGAGCGCCTCGGGGCTTTCTTT
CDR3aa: CASSPPERLGAFF

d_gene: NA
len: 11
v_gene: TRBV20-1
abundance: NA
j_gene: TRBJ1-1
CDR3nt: TGCAGTGCTGTACAGGGCAGTGAGGCTTTCTTT
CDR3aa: CSAVQGSEAFF

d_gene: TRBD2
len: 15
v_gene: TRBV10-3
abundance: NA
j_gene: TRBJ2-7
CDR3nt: TGTGCCATCAGTGGAGGAGCGGGAGATTCCTACGAGCAGTACTTC
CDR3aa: CAISGGAGDSYEQYF

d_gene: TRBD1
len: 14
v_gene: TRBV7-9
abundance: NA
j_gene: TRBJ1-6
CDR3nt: TGTGCCAGCAGCTACCGACAGGGTGGATCACCCCTCCACTTT
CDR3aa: CASSYRQGGSPLHF

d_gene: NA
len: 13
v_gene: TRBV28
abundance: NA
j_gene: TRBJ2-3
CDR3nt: TGTGCCAGCAGTTTAGCAGGGCCAGATACGCAGTATTTT
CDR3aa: CASSLAGPDTQYF

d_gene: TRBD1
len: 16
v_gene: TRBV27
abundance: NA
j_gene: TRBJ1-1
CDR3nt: TGTGCCAGCACCCCTGTAGCGTCGACAGGGGGCACTGAAGCTTTCTTT
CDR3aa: CASTPVASTGGTEAFF

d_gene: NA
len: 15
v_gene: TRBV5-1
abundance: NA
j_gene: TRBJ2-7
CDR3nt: TGCGCCAGCAGCTTTGGTGACAGGCCGACCTACGAGCAGTACTTC
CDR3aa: CASSFGDRPTYEQYF

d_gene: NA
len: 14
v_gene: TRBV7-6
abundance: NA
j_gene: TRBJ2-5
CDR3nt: TGTGCCAGCAGCCTGCGAGGGTTTGGGGAGACCCAGTACTTC
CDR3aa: CASSLRGFGETQYF

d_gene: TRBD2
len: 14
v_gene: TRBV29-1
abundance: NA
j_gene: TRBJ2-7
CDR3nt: TGCAGCGTTGAATTCGGGACTAGTGTGAACGAGCAGTACTTC
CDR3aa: CSVEFGTSVNEQYF

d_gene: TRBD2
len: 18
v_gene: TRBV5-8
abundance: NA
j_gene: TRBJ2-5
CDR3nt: TGTGCCAGCAGCCCTGGGACTAGCGGAGTCGGGGGCCAAGAGACCCAGTACTTC
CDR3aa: CASSPGTSGVGGQETQYF

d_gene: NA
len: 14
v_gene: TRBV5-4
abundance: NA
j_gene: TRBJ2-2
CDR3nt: TGTGCCAGCAGCTTGGTTTCTAGCGCCGGGGAGCTGTTTTTT
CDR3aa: CASSLVSSAGELFF

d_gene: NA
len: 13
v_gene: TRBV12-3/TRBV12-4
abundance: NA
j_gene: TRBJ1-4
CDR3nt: TGTGCCAGCAGTTTTACTGGGCTGGAAAAACTGTTTTTT
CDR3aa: CASSFTGLEKLFF

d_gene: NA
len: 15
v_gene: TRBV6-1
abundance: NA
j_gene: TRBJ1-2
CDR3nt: TGTGCCAGCAGTGAAAGGAAGAGGGATGTCTATGGCTACACCTTC
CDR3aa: CASSERKRDVYGYTF

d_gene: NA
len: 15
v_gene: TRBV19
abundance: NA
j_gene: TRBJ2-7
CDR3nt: TGTGCCAGTAGTATGATGGGAGGCGGGTTCTACGAGCAGTACTTC
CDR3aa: CASSMMGGGFYEQYF

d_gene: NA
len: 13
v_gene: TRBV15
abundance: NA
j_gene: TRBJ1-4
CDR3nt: TGTGCCACCGGAGGACAGTATAATGAAAAACTGTTTTTT
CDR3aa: CATGGQYNEKLFF

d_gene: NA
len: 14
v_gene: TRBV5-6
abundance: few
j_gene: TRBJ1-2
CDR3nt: TGTGCCAGCAGCAGGCAGGGGATCAACTATGGCTACACCTTC
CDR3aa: CASSRQGINYGYTF

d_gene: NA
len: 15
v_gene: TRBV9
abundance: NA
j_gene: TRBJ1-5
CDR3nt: TGTGCCAGCAGCGTATCCGGAGTCAACAATCAGCCCCAGCATTTT
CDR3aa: CASSVSGVNNQPQHF